The source of this T cell receptor (beta chain) is a study of T cell responses to AZD1222 COVID-19 vaccine. Study-wide background: Researchers grouped second doses given at about 4 or about 12 weeks into one pool.

Generated by immunoSEQ multiplex PCR, the TCRdb table keeps only in-frame clones and is missing some. Among 50,000 to 65,000 clones, approximately 90% were seen once, and the ten largest hold 4% to 5%. Comment on this clone: The antigen remains unidentified.

Notes on the study in general: Recipients of AZD1222 seropositive at baseline numbered only five or six. Spike-specific TCR breadth and depth were elevated following two AZD1222 doses. A reported finding is that nearly half of spike-specific TCRs target unmutated variant regions.

Between the trimmed V and J ends, which lost 6 bases and 8 bases, there was a span of 19 bases. Germline V gene sequence: CDR1 SQVTM, CDR2 ANQGSEA. The CDR3 runs to 13 residues. This clonotype was sampled from an adult in good health. This chain links TRBV29-1 with TRBJ1-2; D possibly corresponds to TRBD1 (5 bases). This specimen consisted of peripheral blood, obtained on day 0 of AZD1222 vaccination. The CDR3 region has the DNA TGCAGCGTGACAGCTTTAAACGCTCGCGGCTACACCTTC. It is translated as CSVTALNARGYTF.